These T cell receptor beta chains were read from a single sample in a study of blood T cell repertoires in COVID-19. The method was immunoSEQ multiplex PCR; TCRdb's version includes in-frame clones alone and lacks a portion of them. The table lists about 130,000 clones, about 72% of them singletons. The sequenced sample was peripheral blood. These receptors all stem from a man between 60 and 75 years old who had recovered from COVID-19. Both conserved end residues are part of each CDR3. The D gene is left open where the match is weak. The size of a clone is reported for some rows only, either as once, few or many, or as a class for expanded clones.

j_call v_call clone_size d_call cdr3_aa cdr3_nt
TRBJ1-3 TRBV19 many - CASSISTGTSGNTIYF TGTGCCAGTAGTATCTCCACCGGGACAAGTGGAAACACCATATATTTT
TRBJ1-2 TRBV28 - - CASSSLRGGSGYTF TGTGCCAGCAGTTCCCTGAGGGGGGGTAGTGGCTACACCTTC
TRBJ1-1 TRBV28 few - CASSANRLNTEAFF TGTGCCAGCAGTGCCAACAGGTTGAACACTGAAGCTTTCTTT
TRBJ2-1 TRBV9 - TRBD1 CASSALGTGKFF TGTGCCAGCAGCGCCCTCGGGACAGGCAAGTTCTTC
TRBJ1-5 TRBV19 - - CASSGSPGGNQPQHF TGTGCCAGTAGTGGCAGTCCAGGGGGCAATCAGCCCCAGCATTTT
TRBJ1-2 TRBV7-9 few - CASSASSVGYTF TGTGCCAGCAGTGCGAGTTCCGTGGGCTACACCTTC
TRBJ1-2 TRBV27 - TRBD1 CASISGQGGGYTF TGTGCCAGCATATCCGGACAGGGAGGTGGCTACACCTTC
TRBJ2-1 TRBV7-3 - TRBD2 CASSRVAGGGNEQFF TGTGCCAGCAGCCGTGTAGCGGGAGGGGGAAATGAGCAGTTCTTC
TRBJ2-5 TRBV3-1/TRBV3-2 - TRBD1 CASSPRTGWQETQYF TGTGCCAGCAGCCCGAGGACAGGGTGGCAAGAGACCCAGTACTTC
TRBJ2-5 TRBV14 - TRBD1 CASSFLGTGEETQYF TGTGCCAGCAGTTTCCTCGGGACAGGGGAAGAGACCCAGTACTTC
TRBJ2-1 TRBV6-5 - TRBD2 CASRGRASSYNEQFF TGTGCCAGCAGGGGGAGGGCTAGCTCCTACAATGAGCAGTTCTTC
TRBJ2-3 TRBV5-1 - TRBD2 CASSRTSGGVDTQYF TGCGCCAGCAGCCGGACTAGCGGGGGAGTAGATACGCAGTATTTT
TRBJ2-2 TRBV10-3 - TRBD1 CAISRQGGTGELFF TGTGCCATCAGTCGACAGGGGGGCACCGGGGAGCTGTTTTTT
TRBJ2-5 TRBV4-1 - - CASSQGGAGLYQETQYF TGCGCCAGCAGCCAAGGGGGAGCGGGCCTGTACCAAGAGACCCAGTACTTC
TRBJ2-3 TRBV6-6 - - CASSATGGRTDTQYF TGTGCCAGCAGTGCTACGGGTGGTCGCACAGATACGCAGTATTTT
TRBJ1-5 TRBV28 - - CASSSPRVRNQPQHF TGTGCCAGCAGTTCTCCCAGGGTGAGAAATCAGCCCCAGCATTTT
TRBJ1-1 TRBV6-5 - TRBD1 CASRDSMNTEAFF TGTGCCAGTAGGGACAGCATGAACACTGAAGCTTTCTTT
TRBJ2-3 TRBV24-1 once - CATSDPTRGGRVDTQYF TGTGCCACCAGTGATCCCACTCGCGGGGGCCGTGTTGATACGCAGTATTTT
TRBJ1-6 TRBV2 - - CASSAREDSPLHF TGTGCCTCCTCAGCCAGGGAGGACTCACCCCTCCACTTT
TRBJ1-1 TRBV5-1 once TRBD1 CASSLTGGNTEAFF TGCGCCAGCAGCTTGACAGGGGGGAACACTGAAGCTTTCTTT
TRBJ1-2 TRBV4-2 - - CASSQELSGGYTF TGTGCCAGCAGCCAAGAACTTTCGGGAGGCTACACCTTC
TRBJ1-2 TRBV6-5 - - CAGGSGLTSVGYTF TGTGCCGGGGGGAGTGGGCTGACGTCAGTGGGCTACACCTTC
TRBJ2-7 TRBV18 - TRBD1 CASSPGTGLSYEQYF TGTGCCAGCTCACCAGGGACAGGACTTTCCTACGAGCAGTACTTC
TRBJ1-1 TRBV6-5 - - CASSLRAGSNTEAFF TGTGCCAGCAGCCTCAGAGCAGGGTCGAACACTGAAGCTTTCTTT
TRBJ1-1 TRBV7-2 many - CATREDMNTEAFF TGTGCCACAAGGGAGGATATGAACACTGAAGCTTTCTTT
TRBJ1-1 TRBV19 - - CASSIGARIMNTEAFF TGTGCCAGTAGTATAGGAGCCCGAATCATGAACACTGAAGCTTTCTTT
TRBJ2-4 TRBV19 - - CASSWSGTNIQYF TGTGCCAGTAGTTGGTCCGGGACTAACATTCAGTACTTC
TRBJ1-2 TRBV7-2 few TRBD1 CASSFGTGTGGGYTF TGTGCCAGCAGCTTTGGTACCGGGACAGGGGGTGGCTACACCTTC
TRBJ2-1 TRBV6-2/TRBV6-3 few - CASSRTGALPNEQFF TGTGCCAGCAGTCGAACGGGAGCCCTCCCCAATGAGCAGTTCTTC
TRBJ1-4 TRBV7-3 - TRBD1 CASSFPGQDSEKLFF TGTGCCAGCAGCTTCCCGGGACAGGATAGTGAAAAACTGTTTTTT
TRBJ1-4 TRBV5-1 few - CASSLAPSGGGEKLFF TGCGCCAGCAGCTTGGCCCCTTCCGGGGGTGGGGAAAAACTGTTTTTT
TRBJ2-3 TRBV5-1 - - CASSETPTDTQYF TGCGCCAGCAGCGAAACTCCGACAGATACGCAGTATTTT
TRBJ2-1 TRBV9 few - CASSVEAVGAKNEQFF TGTGCCAGCAGCGTAGAAGCAGTGGGAGCAAAAAATGAGCAGTTCTTC
TRBJ2-3 TRBV9 - - CASSVVPETDTQYF TGTGCCAGCAGCGTAGTCCCAGAAACAGATACGCAGTATTTT
TRBJ2-2 TRBV18 many - CASSPQGAGELFF TGTGCCAGCTCACCACAGGGGGCCGGGGAGCTGTTTTTT
TRBJ2-2 TRBV7-2 once - CASSLDGAANTGELFF TGTGCCAGCAGCTTAGACGGAGCAGCGAACACCGGGGAGCTGTTTTTT
TRBJ2-5 TRBV19 - - CASREGSGGQETQYF TGTGCCAGTCGCGAGGGCTCCGGAGGACAAGAGACCCAGTACTTC
TRBJ1-5 TRBV27 few - CASSLFRQSNQPQHF TGTGCCAGCAGTTTATTCCGACAGTCCAATCAGCCCCAGCATTTT
TRBJ1-2 TRBV28 few - CASSMFYGYTF TGTGCCAGCAGCATGTTCTATGGCTACACCTTC
TRBJ2-7 TRBV2 - TRBD2 CASSVGLAGGLEQYF TGTGCCAGCAGTGTTGGACTAGCGGGGGGGCTCGAGCAGTACTTC